Listed below are T cell receptor beta chains from one sample, sequenced in a study of blood T cell repertoires in COVID-19. Clones were read by immunoSEQ multiplex PCR, and TCRdb kept only the in-frame ones, dropping some. In the table there are a few hundred thousand clones, around 89% of which are singletons. Specimen: PBMCs or T cells enriched from blood (not recorded which). Receptor source: a young man who had recovered from COVID-19. CDR3s include the opening cysteine and the closing phenylalanine or tryptophan. Fields, in order: clone size, D gene, V gene, J gene, CDR3 DNA, CDR3 protein. A D gene is named only where the DNA matches it firmly. Rows give clone size only sometimes, using once, few, many, or a class for an expanded clone.

NA	TRBD2	TRBV7-9	TRBJ2-2	TGTGCCAGCAGCCCTAGCGGCACCGGGGAGCTGTTTTTT	CASSPSGTGELFF
NA	NA	TRBV10-3	TRBJ2-7	TGTGCCATCAGAACAGGGAGGGACGAGCAGTACTTC	CAIRTGRDEQYF
NA	TRBD2	TRBV28	TRBJ2-7	TGTGCCAGCAGTCTGCGACTAGCTGAGAGCTCCTACGAGCAGTACTTC	CASSLRLAESSYEQYF
NA	NA	TRBV23-1	TRBJ2-5	TGCGCCAGCAGTCACGACAGGTTACAAGAGACCCAGTACTTC	CASSHDRLQETQYF
NA	NA	TRBV11-2	TRBJ2-5	TGTGCCAGCAGCCCATACACCCCCGGACTAATGAAGGAGACCCAGTACTTC	CASSPYTPGLMKETQYF
NA	NA	TRBV4-1	TRBJ1-1	TGCGCCAGCAGACCTACCCCAGGGAACACTGAAGCTTTCTTT	CASRPTPGNTEAFF
NA	TRBD1	TRBV19	TRBJ1-5	TGTGCCAGTTCCTTAGGACTAGGGGACAGGGGCAATCAGCCCCAGCATTTT	CASSLGLGDRGNQPQHF
NA	NA	TRBV5-6	TRBJ2-1	TGTGCCAGCAGCTCCGGGGGCTCCTACAATGAGCAGTTCTTC	CASSSGGSYNEQFF
NA	NA	TRBV7-2	TRBJ2-2	TGTGCCAGCAGCCCTACGACTAGAAACACCGGGGAGCTGTTTTTT	CASSPTTRNTGELFF
NA	NA	TRBV29-1	TRBJ1-2	TGCAGCGTTCAGGGCTACACCTTC	CSVQGYTF
NA	NA	TRBV11-2	TRBJ2-2	TGTGCCAGCAGCTTAGGAGGAGGGGCCTACACCGGGGAGCTGTTTTTT	CASSLGGGAYTGELFF
NA	TRBD1	TRBV5-4	TRBJ2-7	TGTGCCAGCAGCTCCACAGGGGGATCCTACGAGCAGTACTTC	CASSSTGGSYEQYF
few	TRBD2	TRBV28	TRBJ2-7	TGTGCCAGCAGCCTGGGTGGGGCGGGGGGAGGCCTTGAGCAGTACTTC	CASSLGGAGGGLEQYF
NA	NA	TRBV5-4	TRBJ2-2	TGTGCCAGCAGCTTGGACTTCGCGAACACCGGGGAGCTGTTTTTT	CASSLDFANTGELFF
few	TRBD1	TRBV27	TRBJ1-1	TGTGCCAGCAGTTTATTCCCGACAGGGCTTGAAGCTTTCTTT	CASSLFPTGLEAFF
NA	NA	TRBV19	TRBJ1-3	TGTGCCAGTAGTATAGATCGGGGTCCTGGAAACACCATATATTTT	CASSIDRGPGNTIYF
NA	NA	TRBV3-1/TRBV3-2	TRBJ1-2	TGTGCCAGCAGCCCCGAATCTTTTACAGGGCGGAGTAACTATGGCTACACCTTC	CASSPESFTGRSNYGYTF
NA	TRBD2	TRBV4-2	TRBJ2-2	TGTGCCAGCAGCCCCCTGGCGCTAGCGGGGGGAAACACCGGGGAGCTGTTTTTT	CASSPLALAGGNTGELFF
NA	NA	TRBV30	TRBJ1-5	TGTGCCTGGAGCGCAGGAAGCACCCACGGACAGCCCCAGCATTTT	CAWSAGSTHGQPQHF
NA	TRBD1	TRBV18	TRBJ2-7	TGTGCCAGCTCACCTCAGAGACAGGGGTATTACGAGCAGTACTTC	CASSPQRQGYYEQYF
NA	TRBD1	TRBV24-1	TRBJ2-7	TGTGCCACCAGTGATTCCGGGACAGGGGCCTACGAGCAGTACTTC	CATSDSGTGAYEQYF
NA	NA	TRBV18	TRBJ2-7	TGTGCCAGCTCAGCGGGACGTAGCTCCTACGAGCAGTACTTC	CASSAGRSSYEQYF
once	NA	TRBV27	TRBJ1-1	TGTGCCAGCCAGCGTAGCGGCGGGAATACTGAAGCTTTCTTT	CASQRSGGNTEAFF
NA	NA	TRBV6-2/TRBV6-3	TRBJ1-5	TGTGCCAGCAGTTTTGAGGGATCTAGCAATCAGCCCCAGCATTTT	CASSFEGSSNQPQHF
NA	NA	TRBV28	TRBJ2-5	TGTGCCAGCAGCTCAGAGAGGGAGGAGACCCAGTACTTC	CASSSEREETQYF
NA	NA	TRBV7-9	TRBJ1-5	TGTGCCAGCAGCTTAGAACGGTCCAATCAGCCCCAGCATTTT	CASSLERSNQPQHF
NA	NA	TRBV10-1	TRBJ2-1	TGCGCCAGCAGTGAGGGAGGGGGGGTAAACAATGAGCAGTTCTTC	CASSEGGGVNNEQFF
few	NA	TRBV5-4	TRBJ2-1	TGTGCCAGCAGCTTGGTAAGAAGCGACAATGAGCAGTTCTTC	CASSLVRSDNEQFF
NA	TRBD2	TRBV19	TRBJ2-1	TGTGCCAGTAGTCGGACTAGCGGGAGGGCCGAGAATGAGCAGTTCTTC	CASSRTSGRAENEQFF
NA	NA	TRBV24-1	TRBJ1-2	TGTGCCACCAGTGATTTAGGGGGAGTTACTGGCTACACCTTC	CATSDLGGVTGYTF
NA	TRBD2	TRBV7-2	TRBJ2-3	TGTGCCAGCAGCTTAGTTGGGTCGGGGGGGTCCACAGATACGCAGTATTTT	CASSLVGSGGSTDTQYF
NA	TRBD2	TRBV5-1	TRBJ2-5	TGCGCCAGCAGCCCCGAACAACGACTAGCGGGGAAAGAGACCCAGTACTTC	CASSPEQRLAGKETQYF
NA	TRBD1	TRBV10-1	TRBJ1-2	TGCGCCAGCAGTGAGTTCTGGGACAGCCGGTTTAAGGCCTATGGCTACACCTTC	CASSEFWDSRFKAYGYTF
NA	TRBD1	TRBV30	TRBJ2-2	TGTGCCCTCGGACAGGGAGGTCCCGGGGAGCTGTTTTTT	CALGQGGPGELFF
NA	TRBD1	TRBV5-4	TRBJ2-5	TGTGCCAGCAGCTTGGAAAGGGGGCGCGGAGAGACCCAGTACTTC	CASSLERGRGETQYF
NA	NA	TRBV28	TRBJ1-2	TGTGCCAGCAGTTTATTGTCGGGGATCTATGGCTACACCTTC	CASSLLSGIYGYTF
NA	TRBD1	TRBV19	TRBJ1-5	TGTGCCAGTACCGGACAGGCTTGGAATCAGCCCCAGCATTTT	CASTGQAWNQPQHF
NA	NA	TRBV23-1	TRBJ1-4	TGCGCCAGCAGGGGGCCAGGGGATTTTAATGAAAAACTGTTTTTT	CASRGPGDFNEKLFF
NA	NA	TRBV6-2/TRBV6-3	TRBJ2-5	TGTGCCAGCAGCAGGACAGTGGAGACCCAGTACTTC	CASSRTVETQYF
NA	NA	TRBV9	TRBJ1-2	TGTGCCAGCAGCGCCTCCGGGGAGGGCTTTTATGGCTACACCTTC	CASSASGEGFYGYTF
NA	TRBD2	TRBV11-2	TRBJ2-7	TGTGCCAGCAGCTCTACTAGCGGGAGTACCTACGAGCAGTACTTC	CASSSTSGSTYEQYF
NA	NA	TRBV7-2	TRBJ2-7	TGTGCCAGCAGCTTATCTAGCACAGGGTCTTACGAGCAGTACTTC	CASSLSSTGSYEQYF
once	NA	TRBV4-1	TRBJ1-5	TGCGCCAGCAGCCAAGTTTCCCAGCACACTAGGGCTTATAGCAATCAGCCCCAGCATTTT	CASSQVSQHTRAYSNQPQHF
NA	NA	TRBV7-9	TRBJ1-2	TGTGCCAGCAGCTCTACATGGGACTCTAACTATGGCTACACCTTC	CASSSTWDSNYGYTF
few	NA	TRBV7-2	TRBJ2-3	TGTGCCAGCAGCACTAAACCGGGACACCGACACACAGATACGCAGTATTTT	CASSTKPGHRHTDTQYF
NA	TRBD2	TRBV11-2	TRBJ2-1	TGTGCCAGCAGCTTAACGACTAGCAGCTACAATGAGCAGTTCTTC	CASSLTTSSYNEQFF
once	NA	TRBV5-1	TRBJ2-7	TGCGCCAGCAGCTGGACCCTGGACAAAACCTACGAGCAGTACTTC	CASSWTLDKTYEQYF
NA	NA	TRBV24-1	TRBJ2-1	TGTGCCACCAGTGATAGGAGATCCAGAAGCTTCTACAATGAGCAGTTCTTC	CATSDRRSRSFYNEQFF
medium-sized	NA	TRBV27	TRBJ1-3	TGTGCCAGCAGTACCACAGGGTCTCCAGGAAACACCATATATTTT	CASSTTGSPGNTIYF
NA	NA	TRBV19	TRBJ1-5	TGTGCCAGTAGTGGGTTTTCAGGAGGGCAGAGCAATCAGCCCCAGCATTTT	CASSGFSGGQSNQPQHF
NA	TRBD2	TRBV24-1	TRBJ2-3	TGTGCCACCAGTGAGTCCGGGACTAGCGGGAGTGATACGCAGTATTTT	CATSESGTSGSDTQYF
NA	NA	TRBV30	TRBJ1-2	TGTGCCTGGAGTGTAGTGTCAGGCTTGATTGGGCGCTACACCTTC	CAWSVVSGLIGRYTF
NA	TRBD1	TRBV18	TRBJ1-2	TGTGCCAGCTCACCGGGACAGGGACCGGGTAACTATGGCTACACCTTC	CASSPGQGPGNYGYTF
NA	NA	TRBV18	TRBJ2-2	TGTGCCAGCTCACCGCGGACAGCGCTGAACACCGGGGAGCTGTTTTTT	CASSPRTALNTGELFF
NA	NA	TRBV25-1	TRBJ2-1	TGTGCCAGCAGTGAGCGCGCCCACAATGAGCAGTTCTTC	CASSERAHNEQFF
once	TRBD2	TRBV6-6	TRBJ2-1	TGTGCCAGCAGTCCCTTCCCGGGAGGGGGGAATGAGCAGTTCTTC	CASSPFPGGGNEQFF
few	TRBD2	TRBV9	TRBJ2-3	TGTGCCAGCAGCGTAGGTACTAGCGACGTTACAGATACGCAGTATTTT	CASSVGTSDVTDTQYF
NA	NA	TRBV7-9	TRBJ1-1	TGTGCCAGCAGCCCGCTACAGGGGAACACTGAAGCTTTCTTT	CASSPLQGNTEAFF